This entry lists 27 T cell receptor beta chains sequenced from one sample in a study of cytomegalovirus exposure and HLA in healthy donors. PCR employed 60 Vbeta and 13 Jbeta primers. TCRdb's copy holds only in-frame clones and misses some; the assay was immunoSEQ multiplex PCR. The repertoire holds 90,000 to 120,000 clones, with 65% to 80% as singletons. Sample: PBMCs. These receptors all stem from a woman in her 40s in good health and CMV-seronegative.

The CDR3 protein is CASRGEGHLNTEAFF. CDR3 nucleotide sequence: TGTGCCAGCAGGGGGGAGGGACACCTGAACACTGAAGCTTTCTTT. This chain connects TRBV28 to TRBJ1-1, with D perhaps TRBD1 (6 bases). This CDR3 has 15 amino acids. Germline CDR1 and CDR2: MDHEN and SYDVKM. Trimming pared 6 bases from V and 0 bases from J, leaving 14 bases between.

The V gene is TRBV6-5, the J gene TRBJ1-4; D perhaps matches TRBD1 (5 bases). The ends were cut back, 6 bases at V and 6 bases at J, with 11 bases in the middle. Germline V gives CDR1 MNHEY, CDR2 SVGAGI. The CDR3 contains 13 residues. The CDR3 bases are TGTGCCAGCAGGCCGGACATTTATGAAAAACTGTTTTTT. Protein product: CASRPDIYEKLFF.

This clone has only a few counts. This chain links TRBV16 with TRBJ1-6; unclear D gene. The CDR3 runs 16 residues. Trimming cost V 0 bases and J 9 bases, with 15 bases left between them. Looked up from germline, CDR1 is KGHSY and CDR2 is FQNENV. CDR3 nucleotides: TGTGCCAGCAGCCAATCAGACATAGCGCTCTCTTCACCCCTCCACTTT. Translated: CASSQSDIALSSPLHF.

V usage is TRBV5-1 and J usage is TRBJ2-7; maybe TRBD2 (6 bases). CDR3 length equals 17 residues. Per the germline V gene, CDR1 is SGHRS and CDR2 is YFSETQ. V was pared by 3 bases and J by 0 bases, with 19 bases between. CDR3 coding DNA: TGCGCCAGCAGCTATAATACCGGGACTTCCCCCTCCTACGAGCAGTACTTC. Translated: CASSYNTGTSPSYEQYF.

V usage is TRBV5-1 and J usage is TRBJ2-7; TRBD2 agrees at 8 bases. J lost 2 bases, V lost 0 bases, and 10 bases had no gene match. The CDR3 sequence is 17 residues long. Per the germline V gene, CDR1 is SGHRS and CDR2 is YFSETQ. The CDR3 sequence: CASSLAIRGGAPYEQYF. The CDR3 DNA follows: TGCGCCAGCAGCTTGGCCATCCGGGGGGGGGCCCCCTACGAGCAGTACTTC.

The chain recombines TRBV11-2 with TRBJ2-1; the D gene is possibly TRBD1 (7 bases). Trimming shortened V by 4 bases and J by 2 bases, and 15 bases separated the two germline ends. This CDR3 comprises 16 residues. Germline lookup yields CDR1 SGHAT and CDR2 FQNNGV. The CDR3 nucleotides read TGTGCCAGCAGCTCCAGGAGGGGGCTTACCTACAATGAGCAGTTCTTC. Translation gives CASSSRRGLTYNEQFF.

This chain uses TRBV9 with TRBJ1-5; 7 nucleotides line up with TRBD1. CDR3 length equals 14 residues. V lost 0 bases and J lost 5; bases outside the gene matches: 2. CDR1 is SGDLS, CDR2 YYNGEE, per germline. The DNA of the CDR3 is TGTGCCAGCAGCGTAGGGGACAGTTATCAGCCCCAGCATTTT. This gives the protein CASSVGDSYQPQHF.

The rearrangement links TRBV7-8 to TRBJ1-2; no definite D call. Germline loops: CDR1 SGHVS, CDR2 FQNEAQ. CDR3 length equals 13 residues. V lost 1 base and J lost 2, with 5 bases in between. The DNA of the CDR3 is TGTGCCAGCAGCTTAGACGGGAACTATGGCTACACCTTC. Its protein product is CASSLDGNYGYTF.

V usage is TRBV30 and J usage is TRBJ2-5, with D perhaps matching TRBD2 (5 bases). This CDR3 region has 12 residues. The V end lost 6 bases, the J end lost 3 bases, and 11 bases lay between the germline ends. Looked up from germline, CDR1 is GTSNPN and CDR2 is SVGIG (reference sequence). CDR3 residues: CACSLAKETQYF. CDR3 bases: TGTGCCTGCAGTTTAGCGAAAGAGACCCAGTACTTC. Complete variable domain (other parts from reference TRBV30 and TRBJ2-5): SQTIHQWPATLVQPVGSPLSLECTVEGTSNPNLYWYRQAAGRGLQLLFYSVGIGQISSEVPQNLSASRPQDRQFILSSKKLLLSDSGFYLCACSLAKETQYFGPGTRLLVL.

The chain employs TRBV9 and TRBJ1-4; 8 bases are shared with TRBD1. V dropped 4 bases and J dropped 7; count of bases not matched to a gene: 6. Germline V gene sequence: CDR1 SGDLS, CDR2 YYNGEE. The CDR3 sequence is 14 residues long. CDR3 nucleotides: TGTGCCAGCAGCCCGGCAGGGGGCCCTGAAAAACTGTTTTTT. Amino acid sequence: CASSPAGGPEKLFF.

The CDR3 spells CASSIDPPGQPEETQYF. In DNA, the CDR3 is TGTGCCAGTAGTATAGACCCCCCCGGACAGCCCGAGGAGACCCAGTACTTC. The rearrangement uses TRBV19 and TRBJ2-5, with D maybe TRBD1 (6 bases). The V gene lost 0 bases and the J gene lost 5 bases, with 19 bases spanning the gap. Germline V gene data show CDR1 as LNHDA and CDR2 as SQIVND (reference sequence). CDR3 size: 17 residues.

This chain links TRBV2 with TRBJ1-1; 9 bases match TRBD1. Germline trimming cut 5 bases from V and 4 bases from J; bases unmatched to any gene: 11. CDR3 size: 16 residues. Germline CDR1 SNHLY, CDR2 FYNNEI. CDR3 amino acids: CASSLPRDRAGTEAFF. CDR3 bases: TGTGCCAGCAGTCTCCCCCGGGACAGGGCTGGCACTGAAGCTTTCTTT.

The chain recombines TRBV28 with TRBJ1-5; D not resolved. Trimming took 2 bases from V and 6 from J, leaving 5 bases between them. The CDR3 length is 12 residues. CDR1 is MDHEN, CDR2 SYDVKM, per germline. This chain's CDR3 is CASSLPFQPQHF. The DNA for the CDR3 is TGTGCCAGCAGTTTACCCTTTCAGCCCCAGCATTTT.

The V call is TRBV30, the J call TRBJ1-5, with D maybe TRBD1 (6 bases). The CDR3 extends over 13 amino acids. The V end was cut by 0 bases, the J end by 5 bases, with 8 bases between. Germline V gene data show CDR1 as GTSNPN and CDR2 as SVGIG (reference sequence). The CDR3 sequence: CAWSVQGDQPQHF. The CDR3 DNA reads as TGTGCCTGGAGTGTACAGGGCGATCAGCCCCAGCATTTT. Full variable domain (remainder filled in from reference TRBV30 and TRBJ1-5): SQTIHQWPATLVQPVGSPLSLECTVEGTSNPNLYWYRQAAGRGLQLLFYSVGIGQISSEVPQNLSASRPQDRQFILSSKKLLLSDSGFYLCAWSVQGDQPQHFGDGTRLSIL.

This chain joins TRBV5-1 and TRBJ2-5; D possibly corresponds to TRBD1 (6 bases). CDR3 length equals 15 residues. Germline V gene sequence: CDR1 SGHRS, CDR2 YFSETQ. V gave up 0 bases and J gave up 5 bases, with 14 bases separating them. CDR3: CASSLEARGYETQYF. CDR3 bases: TGCGCCAGCAGCTTGGAGGCCAGGGGTTATGAGACCCAGTACTTC.

This rearrangement joins TRBV28 to TRBJ2-7; 10 nucleotides line up with TRBD2. V was pared by 6 bases and J by 0 bases, with 2 bases of the junction left unmatched. CDR1 and CDR2 (germline): MDHEN, SYDVKM. This CDR3 has 14 residues. CDR3 nucleotide sequence: TGTGCCAGCAGGCCTAGCGGGAGCTCCTACGAGCAGTACTTC. Amino acid sequence: CASRPSGSSYEQYF. Using reference TRBV28 and TRBJ2-7 for the parts outside the CDR3, the full variable domain is DVKVTQSSRYLVKRTGEKVFLECVQDMDHENMFWYRQDPGLGLRLIYFSYDVKMKEKGDIPEGYSVSREKKERFSLILESASTNQTSMYLCASRPSGSSYEQYFGPGTRLTVT.

The chain uses TRBV9 and TRBJ2-1; TRBD2 matches 9 bases. The junction had 13 bases not matched to a gene; V was cut back by 8 bases and J by 7 bases. Germline V gene sequence: CDR1 SGDLS, CDR2 YYNGEE. The CDR3 sequence is 15 residues long. The CDR3 nucleotides read TGTGCCAGTTCCGAAGCGGGAGGTCTCCATAATGAGCAGTTCTTC. Its translation is CASSEAGGLHNEQFF.

The chain couples TRBV10-3 to TRBJ1-5; D not certain. Germline V gives CDR1 ENHRY, CDR2 SYGVKD. CDR3 size: 18 residues. Trimming removed 5 bases at V and 2 bases at J, with 22 bases between. As DNA, the CDR3 is TGTGCCATCAGTCCGGGGTTTCGGGAAGGGAGGGGCAATCAGCCCCAGCATTTT. Translated, it gives CAISPGFREGRGNQPQHF.

As to this clone: The junction does not match germline at one end; this may be a read error. V gene TRBV7-9 combines with J gene TRBJ1-1; TRBD1 matches at 7 bases. CDR1 and CDR2 (germline): SEHNR, FQNEAQ (reference sequence). The CDR3 covers 14 residues. CDR3 nucleotide sequence: TGTTCCAGCAGCTTAGCAGGGGACAGATTAGAAGCTTTCTTT. Translated: CSSSLAGDRLEAFF.

This clone has only a few counts. Other DNA variants within this sample encode the same CDR3. The chain combines TRBV5-1 with TRBJ2-1; 7 bases are a match to TRBD1. This CDR3 comprises 15 residues. The V gene's germline CDR1 is SGHRS and CDR2 YFSETQ. V lost 2 bases, J lost 4 bases, and 6 bases stayed unmatched. This CDR3 is CASSLGGRGYNEQFF. For the CDR3, the DNA is TGCGCCAGCAGCTTAGGCGGCAGGGGGTACAATGAGCAGTTCTTC.

The genes are TRBV5-1 and TRBJ1-4; D is undetermined. The CDR3 runs to 14 residues. The germline CDR1 and CDR2 sequences are SGHRS and YFSETQ. The V end was cut by 0 bases, the J end by 7 bases, with 10 bases between. CDR3 loop: CASSLGGESEKLFF. In DNA, the CDR3 is TGCGCCAGCAGCTTGGGGGGAGAGAGTGAAAAACTGTTTTTT.

The chain joins TRBV6-1 to TRBJ1-1, with 7 bases aligning to TRBD1. Germline CDR1 is MNHNS and CDR2 is SASEGT. This CDR3 has 13 amino acids. V lost 5 bases, J lost 5 bases, and 5 bases stayed unmatched. The CDR3 protein is CASSPRQGTEAFF. CDR3 nucleotide sequence: TGTGCCAGCAGTCCACGACAGGGAACTGAAGCTTTCTTT.

The V and J genes are TRBV5-6 and TRBJ1-6; TRBD1 is a possible D gene (5 bases). CDR1 is SGHDT and CDR2 is YYEEEE in the germline V gene. V was clipped by 5 bases and J by 9 bases, with 18 bases between them. The CDR3 has 15 residues. CDR3 coding DNA: TGTGCCAGCAGGTCCCGGGGGGAGGGAGCTTCACCCCTCCACTTT. This encodes CASRSRGEGASPLHF.

The chain combines TRBV5-1 with TRBJ2-1; 8 bases are a match to TRBD2. Trimming took 0 bases from V and 10 from J; bases not matched to a gene: 12. The CDR3 loop spans 16 amino acids. CDR1 is SGHRS, CDR2 YFSETQ, per germline. CDR3 in amino acids: CASSLAVESKRGEQFF. CDR3 coding DNA: TGCGCCAGCAGCTTGGCCGTCGAGTCAAAGCGGGGGGAGCAGTTCTTC.

This chain uses TRBV2 with TRBJ2-2, with TRBD1 as a possible D gene (6 bases). This CDR3 is built from 16 residues. The V end lost 6 bases, the J end lost 6 bases, and 20 bases lay between the germline ends. CDR1 is SNHLY, CDR2 FYNNEI, per germline. CDR3 sequence reads: CASRRGSFQGSGELFF. DNA for the CDR3: TGTGCCAGCAGAAGGGGGTCATTCCAGGGTTCCGGGGAGCTGTTTTTT.

The rearrangement links TRBV30 to TRBJ1-4; tentatively, D is TRBD1 (5 bases). The CDR3 totals 14 residues. Trimming shortened V by 0 bases and J by 8 bases, and 13 bases separated the two germline ends. CDR1 GTSNPN and CDR2 SVGIG come from the germline V gene (reference sequence). CDR3 DNA sequence: TGTGCCTGGAGTGTAGGCGGGGGAGAGGAAAAACTGTTTTTT. Encoded protein: CAWSVGGGEEKLFF.

The rearrangement links TRBV27 to TRBJ1-2, with TRBD1 identical over 9 bases. V shed 4 bases and J 4 bases; nucleotides not matched to a gene: 7. The CDR3 sequence is 15 residues long. The germline V gene encodes CDR1 MNHEY and CDR2 SMNVEV (reference sequence). The CDR3 loop is CASSYSTGGFYGYTF. In nucleotides, the CDR3 is TGTGCCAGCAGTTACAGTACAGGGGGCTTCTATGGCTACACCTTC.